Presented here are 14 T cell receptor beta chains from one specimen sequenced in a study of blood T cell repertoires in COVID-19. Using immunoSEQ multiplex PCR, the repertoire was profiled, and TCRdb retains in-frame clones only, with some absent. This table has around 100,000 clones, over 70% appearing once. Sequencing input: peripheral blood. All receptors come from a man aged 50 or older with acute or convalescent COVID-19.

The CDR3 bases are TGTGCCAGCAGTCCCCATGGGCAGGGGGCTGGAAACACCATATATTTT. This encodes CASSPHGQGAGNTIYF. The rearrangement joins TRBV6-6 to TRBJ1-3; TRBD1 aligns across 7 bases. The CDR3 has 16 residues. After removal of 5 bases from V and 2 bases from J, the junction contained 9 bases not matched to a gene. Per the germline V gene, CDR1 is MNHNY and CDR2 is SVGAGI (reference sequence).

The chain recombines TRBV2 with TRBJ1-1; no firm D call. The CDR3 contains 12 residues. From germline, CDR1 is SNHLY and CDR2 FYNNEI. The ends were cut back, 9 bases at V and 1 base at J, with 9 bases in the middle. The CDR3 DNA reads TGTGCCAGGTCACTCCAGAACACTGAAGCTTTCTTT. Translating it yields CARSLQNTEAFF.

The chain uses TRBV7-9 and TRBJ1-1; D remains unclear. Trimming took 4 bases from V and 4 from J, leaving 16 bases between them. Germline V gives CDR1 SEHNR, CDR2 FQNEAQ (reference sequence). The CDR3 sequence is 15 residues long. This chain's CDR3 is CASSSVTVGGTEAFF. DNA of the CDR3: TGTGCCAGCAGCTCAGTTACGGTGGGAGGCACTGAAGCTTTCTTT.

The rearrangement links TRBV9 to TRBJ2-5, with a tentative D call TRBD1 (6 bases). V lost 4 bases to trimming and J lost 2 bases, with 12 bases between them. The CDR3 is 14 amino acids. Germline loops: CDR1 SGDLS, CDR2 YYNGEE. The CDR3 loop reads CASSSYQGQETQYF. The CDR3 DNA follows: TGTGCCAGCAGCAGCTATCAGGGGCAAGAGACCCAGTACTTC.

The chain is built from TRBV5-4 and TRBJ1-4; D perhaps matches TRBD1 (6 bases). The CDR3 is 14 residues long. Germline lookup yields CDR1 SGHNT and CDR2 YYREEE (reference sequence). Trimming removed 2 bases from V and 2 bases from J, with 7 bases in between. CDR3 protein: CASSFDRTNEKLFF. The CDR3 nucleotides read TGTGCCAGCAGCTTTGACAGGACTAATGAAAAACTGTTTTTT.

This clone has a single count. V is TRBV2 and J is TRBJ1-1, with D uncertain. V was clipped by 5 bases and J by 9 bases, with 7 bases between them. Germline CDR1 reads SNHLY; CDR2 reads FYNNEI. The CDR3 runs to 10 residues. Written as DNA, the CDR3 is TGTGCCAGCAGTTATAACAAAGCTTTCTTT. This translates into CASSYNKAFF.

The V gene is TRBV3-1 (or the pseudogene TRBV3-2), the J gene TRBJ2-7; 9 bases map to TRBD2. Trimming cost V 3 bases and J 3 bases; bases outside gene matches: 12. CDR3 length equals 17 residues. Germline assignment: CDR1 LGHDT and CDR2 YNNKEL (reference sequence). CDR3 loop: CASSHRGLAGGFYEQYF. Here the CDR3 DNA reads TGTGCCAGCAGCCATAGAGGTCTGGCGGGGGGGTTCTACGAGCAGTACTTC.

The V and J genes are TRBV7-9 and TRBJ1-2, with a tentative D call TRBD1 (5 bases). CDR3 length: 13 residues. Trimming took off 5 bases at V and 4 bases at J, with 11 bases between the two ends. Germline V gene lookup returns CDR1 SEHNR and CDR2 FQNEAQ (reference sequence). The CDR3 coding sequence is TGTGCCAGCAGCAGCGGGGCGGGCTATGGCTACACCTTC. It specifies CASSSGAGYGYTF.

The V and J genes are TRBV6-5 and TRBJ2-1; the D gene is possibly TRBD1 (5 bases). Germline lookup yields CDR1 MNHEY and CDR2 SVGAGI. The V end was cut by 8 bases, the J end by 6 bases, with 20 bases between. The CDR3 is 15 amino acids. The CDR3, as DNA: TGTGCCAGCTATGTTGTTGGGCTCAGGGTCAATGAGCAGTTCTTC. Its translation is CASYVVGLRVNEQFF.

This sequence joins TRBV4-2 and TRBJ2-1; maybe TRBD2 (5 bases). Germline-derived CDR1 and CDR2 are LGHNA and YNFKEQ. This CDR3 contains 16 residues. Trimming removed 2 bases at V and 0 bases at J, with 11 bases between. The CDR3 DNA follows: TGTGCCAGCAGCCAATCCACTAGTTTCTCCTACAATGAGCAGTTCTTC. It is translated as CASSQSTSFSYNEQFF.

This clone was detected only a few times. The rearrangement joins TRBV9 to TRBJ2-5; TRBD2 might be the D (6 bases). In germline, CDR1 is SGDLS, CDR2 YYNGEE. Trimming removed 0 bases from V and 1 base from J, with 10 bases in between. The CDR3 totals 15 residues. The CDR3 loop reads CASSVASGGQETQYF. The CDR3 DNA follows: TGTGCCAGCAGCGTAGCTTCCGGGGGCCAAGAGACCCAGTACTTC.

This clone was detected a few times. Written as DNA, the CDR3 is TGTGCCATCAGTCCCGGGACAGGGGGATATCAGCCCCAGCATTTT. Translated, it gives CAISPGTGGYQPQHF. This chain links TRBV10-3 with TRBJ1-5; 11 positions match TRBD1. Looked up from germline, CDR1 is ENHRY and CDR2 is SYGVKD. The CDR3 totals 15 residues. Trimming took 5 bases from V and 5 from J; bases not matched to a gene: 5.

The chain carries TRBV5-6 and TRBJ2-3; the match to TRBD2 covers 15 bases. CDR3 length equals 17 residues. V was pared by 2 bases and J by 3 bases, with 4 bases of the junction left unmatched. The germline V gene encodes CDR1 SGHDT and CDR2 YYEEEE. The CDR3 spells CASSLGTSGGLTDTQYF. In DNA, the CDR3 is TGTGCCAGCAGCTTAGGGACTAGCGGGGGGTTGACAGATACGCAGTATTTT. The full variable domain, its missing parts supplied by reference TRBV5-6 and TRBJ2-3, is DAGVTQSPTHLIKTRGQQVTLRCSPKSGHDTVSWYQQALGQGPQFIFQYYEEEERQRGNFPDRFSGHQFPNYSSELNVNALLLGDSALYLCASSLGTSGGLTDTQYFGPGTRLTVL.

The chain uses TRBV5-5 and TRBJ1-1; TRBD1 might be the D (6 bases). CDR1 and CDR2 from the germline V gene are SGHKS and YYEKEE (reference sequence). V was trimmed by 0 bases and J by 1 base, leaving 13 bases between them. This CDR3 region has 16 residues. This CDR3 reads CASSLGSGHQNTEAFF. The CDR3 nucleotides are TGTGCCAGCAGCTTGGGGTCGGGACACCAGAACACTGAAGCTTTCTTT.